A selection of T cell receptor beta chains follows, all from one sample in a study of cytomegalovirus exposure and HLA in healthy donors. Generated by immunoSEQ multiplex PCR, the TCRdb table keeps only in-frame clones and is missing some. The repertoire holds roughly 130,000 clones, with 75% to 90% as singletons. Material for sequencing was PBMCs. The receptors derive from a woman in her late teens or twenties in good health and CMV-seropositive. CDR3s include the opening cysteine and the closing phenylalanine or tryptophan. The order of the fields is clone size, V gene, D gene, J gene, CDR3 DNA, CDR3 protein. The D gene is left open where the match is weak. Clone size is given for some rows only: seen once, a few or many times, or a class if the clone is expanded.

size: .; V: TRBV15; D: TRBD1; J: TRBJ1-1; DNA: TGTGCCACCAGCACTCGACCCAGGGGGCACTTTGGTGAAGCTTTCTTT; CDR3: CATSTRPRGHFGEAFF
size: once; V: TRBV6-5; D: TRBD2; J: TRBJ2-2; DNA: TGTGCCAGCAGGGCTAGCGGGAGCACCGGGGAGCTGTTTTTT; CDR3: CASRASGSTGELFF
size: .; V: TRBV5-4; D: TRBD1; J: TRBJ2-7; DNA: TGTGCCAGCAGCTTGGAACAGGGGGTCCCCTACGAGCAGTACTTC; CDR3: CASSLEQGVPYEQYF
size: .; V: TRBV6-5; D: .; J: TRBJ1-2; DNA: TGTGCCAGCAGGACGTGGAGGGACGGTAACTATGGCTACACCTTC; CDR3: CASRTWRDGNYGYTF
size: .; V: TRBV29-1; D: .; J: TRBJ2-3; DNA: TGCAGCTTCAGCGGGCGACAGGGCCGGGGAACGGATACGCAGTATTTT; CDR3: CSFSGRQGRGTDTQYF
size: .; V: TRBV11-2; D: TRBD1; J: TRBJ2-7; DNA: TGTGCCAGCAGCCTCGGACAGGGGGCCTACGAGCAGTACTTC; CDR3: CASSLGQGAYEQYF
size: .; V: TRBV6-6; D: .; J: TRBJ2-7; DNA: TGTGCCAGCAGTTACTCGACGACAGATTTAGGCTACGAGCAGTACTTC; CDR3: CASSYSTTDLGYEQYF
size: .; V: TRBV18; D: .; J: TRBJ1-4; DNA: TGTGCCAGCTCACCACTCCCGTCTGAAAAACTGTTTTTT; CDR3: CASSPLPSEKLFF
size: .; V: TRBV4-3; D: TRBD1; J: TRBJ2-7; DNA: TGCGCCAGCAGCCAAGCCGGGACAGGGAGCTCCTACGAGCAGTACTTC; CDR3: CASSQAGTGSSYEQYF
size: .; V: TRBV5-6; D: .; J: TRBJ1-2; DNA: TGTGCCAGCAGCTTGGTCTCAGGGTCTGGCTACACCTTC; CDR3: CASSLVSGSGYTF
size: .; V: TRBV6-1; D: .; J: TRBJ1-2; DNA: TGTGCCAGCAGTGAATATCCAGCTAACTATGGCTACACCTTC; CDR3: CASSEYPANYGYTF
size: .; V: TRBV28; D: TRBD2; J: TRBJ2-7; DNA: TGTGCCAGCAGTTTTTGGGGCGGGGGGACTCCTTCCGAGCAGTACTTC; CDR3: CASSFWGGGTPSEQYF
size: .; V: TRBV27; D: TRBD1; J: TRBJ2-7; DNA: TGTGCCAGCAGTTTAGGCAGGGGGTTAGGGTACGAGCAGTACTTC; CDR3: CASSLGRGLGYEQYF
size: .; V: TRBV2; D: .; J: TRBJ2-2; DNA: TGTGCCAGCAAGGGAGGCACCGGGGAGCTGTTTTTT; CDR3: CASKGGTGELFF
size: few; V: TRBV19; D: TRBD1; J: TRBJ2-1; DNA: TGTGCCAGTAGTCGTTACAGGGGCAATGAGCAGTTCTTC; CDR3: CASSRYRGNEQFF
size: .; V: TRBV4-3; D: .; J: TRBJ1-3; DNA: TGCGCCAGCAGCCCCTCCCCCAGTCACTCTGGAAACACCATATATTTT; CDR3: CASSPSPSHSGNTIYF
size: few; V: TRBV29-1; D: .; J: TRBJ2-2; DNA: TGCAGCGTGCAGGGGAACACCGGGGAGCTGTTTTTT; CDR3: CSVQGNTGELFF
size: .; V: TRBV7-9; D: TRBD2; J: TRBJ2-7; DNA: TGTGCCAGCAGCTCCGGGACTAGCGGCTCCTACGAGCAGTACTTC; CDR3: CASSSGTSGSYEQYF
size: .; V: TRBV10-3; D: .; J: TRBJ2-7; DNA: TGTGCCCTGCGTGGGGCTTCCTCCTACGAGCAGTACTTC; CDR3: CALRGASSYEQYF
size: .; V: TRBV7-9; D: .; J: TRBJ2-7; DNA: TGTGCCAGCAGCTTCGGGGACACCTACGAGCAGTACTTC; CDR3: CASSFGDTYEQYF
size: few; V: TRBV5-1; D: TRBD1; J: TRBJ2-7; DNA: TGCGCCAGCAGCTGGGGACAGGGGGCGATAGTCGAGCAGTACTTC; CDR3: CASSWGQGAIVEQYF
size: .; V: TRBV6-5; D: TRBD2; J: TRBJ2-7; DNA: TGTGCCAGCAGCGGGACTAGCGGGGGAGGCTACGAGCAGTACTTC; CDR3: CASSGTSGGGYEQYF
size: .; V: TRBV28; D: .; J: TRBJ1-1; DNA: TGTGCCAGTTACGACAGGATGAACACTGAAGCTTTCTTT; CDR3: CASYDRMNTEAFF
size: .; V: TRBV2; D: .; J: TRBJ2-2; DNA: TGTGCCAGCAGTTCTGGGGGGTCTAAAACCGGGGAGCTGTTTTTT; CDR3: CASSSGGSKTGELFF
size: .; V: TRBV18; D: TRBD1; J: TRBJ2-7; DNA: TGTGCCAGCTCCAGACAGGGGAGCGAGCAGTACTTC; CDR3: CASSRQGSEQYF
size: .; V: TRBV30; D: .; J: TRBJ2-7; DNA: TGTGCCTGGAGTGTGGCTGACTCCTACGAGCAGTACTTC; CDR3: CAWSVADSYEQYF
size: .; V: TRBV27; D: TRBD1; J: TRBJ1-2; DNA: TGTGCCAGCAGTTTACAGGGGGACGGGGGCTACACCTTC; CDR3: CASSLQGDGGYTF
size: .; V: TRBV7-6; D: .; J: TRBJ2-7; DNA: TGTGCCAGCAGCTTAGACTTCTCCTACGAGCAGTACTTC; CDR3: CASSLDFSYEQYF
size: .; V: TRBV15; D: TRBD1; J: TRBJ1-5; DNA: TGTGCCACCAGCAGGGACAGGGGTAGCAATCAGCCCCAGCATTTT; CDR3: CATSRDRGSNQPQHF
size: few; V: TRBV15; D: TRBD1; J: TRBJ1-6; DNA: TGTGCCACCAGCAGAGATGAGGACAGGAAAAATTCACCCCTCCACTTT; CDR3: CATSRDEDRKNSPLHF
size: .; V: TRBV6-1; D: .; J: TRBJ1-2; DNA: TGTGCCAGCGGGGGGGGAGGGAGCTATGGCTACACCTTC; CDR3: CASGGGGSYGYTF
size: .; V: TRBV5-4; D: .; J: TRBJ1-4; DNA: TGTGCCAGCAGCTCAACGCACAGGGCAGGCCCAACTAATGAAAAACTGTTTTTT; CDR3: CASSSTHRAGPTNEKLFF
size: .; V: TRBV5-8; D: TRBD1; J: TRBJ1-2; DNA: TGTGCCAGCAGCCAGGCGGAGACAGGGGTATCGAACTATGGCTACACCTTC; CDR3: CASSQAETGVSNYGYTF
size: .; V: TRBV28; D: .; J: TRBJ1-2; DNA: TGTGCCAGCAGAGTACAGTACCCTAACTATGGCTACACCTTC; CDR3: CASRVQYPNYGYTF
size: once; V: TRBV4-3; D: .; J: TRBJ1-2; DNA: TGCGCCAGCAGCCAACTACTTCAATCAGGGTTAGATGGCTACACCTTC; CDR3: CASSQLLQSGLDGYTF
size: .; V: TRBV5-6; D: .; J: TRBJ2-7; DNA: TGTGCCAGCAGCATCCCCCCGGGGAATTATCCCTACGAGCAGTACTTC; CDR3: CASSIPPGNYPYEQYF
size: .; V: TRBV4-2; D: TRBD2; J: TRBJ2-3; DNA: TGTGCCAGCAGCCAAGGTGACTTCCAGCGGGGTGCAGATACGCAGTATTTT; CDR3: CASSQGDFQRGADTQYF
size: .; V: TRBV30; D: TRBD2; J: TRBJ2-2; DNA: TGTGCCTGGAGTGGGGAGGGAACCGGGGAGCTGTTTTTT; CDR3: CAWSGEGTGELFF
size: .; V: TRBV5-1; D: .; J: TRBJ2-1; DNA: TGCGCCAGCAGCCCCGGCGGGTCCTACAATGAGCAGTTCTTC; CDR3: CASSPGGSYNEQFF
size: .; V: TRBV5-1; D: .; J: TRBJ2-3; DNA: TGCGCCAGCAGCTCTGGGGCCGCAGATACGCAGTATTTT; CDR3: CASSSGAADTQYF
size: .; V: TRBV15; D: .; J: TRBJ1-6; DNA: TGTGCCACCAGCTTACCGGGGGGTTCACCCCTCCACTTT; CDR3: CATSLPGGSPLHF
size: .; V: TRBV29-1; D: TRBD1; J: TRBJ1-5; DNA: TGCAGCCCACGGCGGGACAGGGCCTATGAGGGCAATCAGCCCCAGCATTTT; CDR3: CSPRRDRAYEGNQPQHF
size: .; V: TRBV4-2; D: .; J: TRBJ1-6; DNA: TGTGCCAGCAGCCAAGATGGGGGGAGCTCCTATAATTCACCCCTCCACTTT; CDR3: CASSQDGGSSYNSPLHF
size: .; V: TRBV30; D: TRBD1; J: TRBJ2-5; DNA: TGTGCCTGGAGTACCGGACAGGGAGAGACCCAGTACTTC; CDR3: CAWSTGQGETQYF
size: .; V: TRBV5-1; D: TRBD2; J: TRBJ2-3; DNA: TGCGCCAGCAGTAAAATACCTTTGGGACTAGCTTCTTTTGGAGATACGCAGTATTTT; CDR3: CASSKIPLGLASFGDTQYF
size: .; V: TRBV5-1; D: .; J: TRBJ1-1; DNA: TGCGCCAGCAGCTTGGGGGGGACAACGAAGGGAAACACTGAAGCTTTCTTT; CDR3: CASSLGGTTKGNTEAFF
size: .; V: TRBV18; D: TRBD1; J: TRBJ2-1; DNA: TGTGCCAGCTCCCTATCCTGGACAGGGGGCACGGACAATGAGCAGTTCTTC; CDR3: CASSLSWTGGTDNEQFF
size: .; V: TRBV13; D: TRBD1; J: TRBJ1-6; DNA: TGTGCCAGCAGCCCTAACTGGGGGACAGGAGACTATAATTCACCCCTCCACTTT; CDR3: CASSPNWGTGDYNSPLHF
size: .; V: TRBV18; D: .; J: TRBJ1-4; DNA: TGTGCCAGCTCACCACGAGGGGGTAATGAAAAACTGTTTTTT; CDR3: CASSPRGGNEKLFF
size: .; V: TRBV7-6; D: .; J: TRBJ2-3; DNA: TGTGCCAGCAGCTTAAGGGTGGAAGGGGCAGATACGCAGTATTTT; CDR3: CASSLRVEGADTQYF
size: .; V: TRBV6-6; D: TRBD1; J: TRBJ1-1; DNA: TGTGCCAGTCACAGGGGGGGCACTGAAGCTTTCTTT; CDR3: CASHRGGTEAFF
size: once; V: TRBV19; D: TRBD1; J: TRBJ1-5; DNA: TGTGCCAGTACTGGTTGGACAGGGAGGAATCAGCCCCAGCATTTT; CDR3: CASTGWTGRNQPQHF